A single sample gave rise to the 4 T cell receptor beta chains below, sequenced in a study of cytomegalovirus exposure and HLA in healthy donors. The study ran its PCR with 60 Vbeta and 13 Jbeta primers. TCRdb's table, derived via immunoSEQ multiplex PCR, lists solely in-frame clones and lacks some. The sample holds about 90,000 clones, approximately 69% seen once. Material: PBMCs. The receptors originated from a woman between 45 and 60 years old in good health and CMV-seropositive.

The CDR3 DNA reads TGTGCCAGCAGCTTAGGGACAGGGGGTTCCGGGGAGCTGTTTTTT. Translated: CASSLGTGGSGELFF. The chain joins TRBV7-8 to TRBJ2-2; 10 nucleotides align to TRBD1. The CDR3 contains 15 residues. J was trimmed by 6 bases and V by 1 base; bases with no gene match: 2. Germline V gene data show CDR1 as SGHVS and CDR2 as FQNEAQ.

The chain uses TRBV29-1 and TRBJ1-1, with D unclear. The CDR3 has 12 residues. Trimming removed 3 bases from V and 1 base from J, with 6 bases in between. Germline V gene lookup returns CDR1 SQVTM and CDR2 ANQGSEA. CDR3 protein: CSVDGGNTEAFF. The CDR3 DNA follows: TGCAGCGTTGACGGAGGGAACACTGAAGCTTTCTTT. The whole variable domain, filled in from reference TRBV29-1 and TRBJ1-1, reads SAVISQKPSRDICQRGTSLTIQCQVDSQVTMMFWYRQQPGQSLTLIATANQGSEATYESGFVIDKFPISRPNLTFSTLTVSNMSPEDSSIYLCSVDGGNTEAFFGQGTRLTVV.

Of note for this clone: Germline is not matched at one junction end, which may reflect a read error. The chain employs TRBV5-1 and TRBJ1-1; D is unresolved. This CDR3 region has 13 residues. Per germline, CDR1 SGHRS and CDR2 YFSETQ. The CDR3 sequence: CASRSSGNTEAFF. DNA for the CDR3: TGTGCCAGCAGATCATCGGGGAACACTGAAGCTTTCTTT.

The rearrangement joins TRBV7-3 to TRBJ1-2, with a possible D match to TRBD1 (6 bases). Germline CDR1 reads SGHTA; CDR2 reads FQGTGA. The CDR3 contains 15 residues. Trimming removed 10 bases at V and 4 bases at J, with 22 bases between. The CDR3 reads CATIPGHRPSYGYTF. In nucleotides, the CDR3 is TGTGCCACCATTCCGGGACATCGCCCCTCCTATGGCTACACCTTC.